The entry that follows covers one T cell receptor (beta chain) sequence. The data were produced by immunoSEQ multiplex PCR, yet TCRdb's version contains in-frame clones alone and is incomplete. The sample lists more than 130,000 clones, about 80% seen once, with roughly 8.3% in the top ten. The data derive from a study of blood T cell repertoires in COVID-19. The CDR3 covers 18 residues. This rearrangement joins TRBV1 to TRBJ2-2; TRBD1, the table's D call, was not compared with the DNA. TRBV1 is a pseudogene segment. The clonotype comes from a woman older than 75 in a cohort sampled during active or convalescent COVID-19. The sample taken for sequencing was peripheral blood. In nucleotides, the CDR3 is TGCACCAGCAGCTGCTGTCTAGGAGGGGGCCGGCACACCGGGGAGCTGTTTTTT. The encoded protein is CTSSCCLGGGRHTGELFF.